This T cell receptor beta chain was retrieved from a study of cytomegalovirus exposure and HLA in healthy donors. The study's findings and limits: Accurate prediction of most subjects' HLA-A and HLA-B alleles from TCR beta sequences was reported. Cytomegalovirus-associated status was assigned to around 160 TCR beta chains.

Turning to this clone: Its target is not known.

Vbeta (60) and Jbeta (13) primers were used in the PCR. Profiling relied on immunoSEQ multiplex PCR, and the TCRdb table lists in-frame clones only, not all of them. Reported are roughly 71,000 clones; the ten largest clones contain roughly 5%. This CDR3 comprises 14 residues. The V gene's germline CDR1 is SGDLS and CDR2 YYNGEE. V was shortened by 2 bases and J by 0 bases, with 9 bases between the two germline ends. V is TRBV9 and J is TRBJ2-7; D call uncertain. The sequenced sample consisted of PBMCs. The receptor was derived from a woman aged 40 to 50 in good health and CMV-seropositive. The DNA of the CDR3 is TGTGCCAGCAGCGTCGAACTTGGCTCCTACGAGCAGTACTTC. It translates to CASSVELGSYEQYF.